These 23 T cell receptor beta chains came from one sample sequenced in a study of blood T cell repertoires in COVID-19. Clones were sequenced by immunoSEQ multiplex PCR, and TCRdb holds only the in-frame ones, with some missing. The top ten clones hold about 1.5% of a sample with 95,000 to 150,000 clones, around 90% of them seen once. Sequencing used peripheral blood. These receptors originate from a human donor in a cohort sampled during active COVID-19.

The V gene is TRBV3-1 (or the pseudogene TRBV3-2), the J gene TRBJ2-7; 8 bases line up with TRBD2. V lost 4 bases, J lost 7 bases, and 12 bases stayed unmatched. The germline V gene encodes CDR1 LGHDT and CDR2 YNNKEL (reference sequence). There are 15 residues in the CDR3. CDR3 protein: CASSPLAGGLGEQYF. The DNA for the CDR3 is TGTGCCAGCAGCCCGCTGGCGGGAGGATTGGGTGAGCAGTACTTC.

This chain links TRBV6-4 with TRBJ2-2; 10 bases map to TRBD1. V lost 5 bases to trimming and J lost 4 bases; unmatched junction nucleotides: 1. Per germline, CDR1 MRHNA and CDR2 SNTAGT. CDR3 size: 14 residues. The chain's CDR3 is CASSRTGGTGELFF. As DNA, the CDR3 is TGTGCCAGCAGTCGGACAGGGGGCACCGGGGAGCTGTTTTTT.

This chain joins TRBV28 and TRBJ1-4, with D uncertain. Germline V gene lookup returns CDR1 MDHEN and CDR2 SYDVKM. The CDR3 totals 15 residues. V dropped 3 bases and J dropped 0 bases, with 8 bases sitting between them. The CDR3 nucleotides read TGTGCCAGCAGTTTCCGGTTAACAACTAATGAAAAACTGTTTTTT. It yields the protein CASSFRLTTNEKLFF.

The V and J genes are TRBV5-4 and TRBJ2-7; 9 positions agree with TRBD1. CDR1 and CDR2 from the germline V gene are SGHNT and YYREEE (reference sequence). CDR3 length: 15 amino acids. Trimming removed 4 bases from V and 3 bases from J; junction bases left unmatched: 8. CDR3 in amino acids: CASSIGTGLNYEQYF. For the CDR3, the DNA is TGTGCCAGCAGCATAGGGACAGGGCTAAACTACGAGCAGTACTTC.

Of note for this clone: Germline is not matched at one junction end, which may reflect a read error. The CDR3 DNA reads TGTGCTAGCAGCGCAACCGGGACTAGCGTCATCAATGAGCAGTTCTTC. Its translation is CASSATGTSVINEQFF. The rearrangement uses TRBV7-7 and TRBJ2-1; 10 bases line up with TRBD2. From germline, CDR1 is SSHAT and CDR2 FNYEAQ (reference sequence). The CDR3 extends over 16 amino acids.

The V and J genes are TRBV19 and TRBJ1-5; 7 bases are a match to TRBD1. The V segment lost 5 bases and the J segment 6 bases; nucleotides outside the gene matches: 4. The germline V gene encodes CDR1 LNHDA and CDR2 SQIVND (reference sequence). The CDR3 is made up of 13 amino acids. In DNA form, the CDR3 reads TGTGCCAGTAGTCTACAGGGGAGTCAGCCCCAGCATTTT. Its translation: CASSLQGSQPQHF.

This rearrangement joins TRBV9 to TRBJ2-7; D possibly corresponds to TRBD2 (5 bases). The ends were cut back, 2 bases at V and 0 bases at J, with 6 bases in the middle. Germline lookup yields CDR1 SGDLS and CDR2 YYNGEE. This CDR3 is built from 13 residues. CDR3 region: CASSVAGSYEQYF. CDR3 nucleotides: TGTGCCAGCAGCGTTGCGGGCTCCTACGAGCAGTACTTC.

This chain uses TRBV7-8 with TRBJ2-3; D unresolved. CDR1 and CDR2 from the germline V gene are SGHVS and FQNEAQ. This CDR3 is built from 16 residues. Between the trimmed V and J ends, which lost 0 bases and 1 base, there was a span of 11 bases. The CDR3 DNA reads as TGTGCCAGCAGCTTAGCGTTGGTTCGCGGCACAGATACGCAGTATTTT. Protein sequence: CASSLALVRGTDTQYF. Variable domain in full (rest from reference TRBV7-8 and TRBJ2-3): GAGVSQSPRYKVAKRGQDVALRCDPISGHVSLFWYQQALGQGPEFLTYFQNEAQLDKSGLPSDRFFAERPEGSVSTLKIQRTQQEDSAVYLCASSLALVRGTDTQYFGPGTRLTVL.

V and J are TRBV14 and TRBJ1-5; D possibly corresponds to TRBD1 (5 bases). Germline assignment: CDR1 SGHDN and CDR2 FVKESK. The CDR3 consists of 14 residues. Trimming shortened V by 4 bases and J by 7 bases, and 14 bases separated the two germline ends. This CDR3 is CASSPPPGLQPQHF. In DNA form, the CDR3 reads TGTGCCAGCAGCCCTCCCCCAGGGCTCCAGCCCCAGCATTTT.

The rearrangement uses TRBV6-5 and TRBJ1-2; a possible D gene is TRBD1 (5 bases). The CDR3 runs 15 residues. V shed 8 bases and J shed 2 bases, with 18 bases lying between them. Per the germline V gene, CDR1 is MNHEY and CDR2 is SVGAGI. The CDR3 reads CASGAGFYMNYGYTF. The CDR3 coding sequence is TGTGCCAGCGGCGCAGGGTTTTATATGAACTATGGCTACACCTTC.

The CDR3 region has the DNA TGTGCCAGCAGCTTAGAGACAGGGGTTGGAGGCTACACCTTC. Translation: CASSLETGVGGYTF. The chain has TRBV11-2 and TRBJ1-2; 8 bases match TRBD1. The CDR3 has 14 amino acids. The V segment lost 0 bases and the J segment 8 bases; nucleotides outside the gene matches: 5. Germline CDR1 and CDR2: SGHAT and FQNNGV.

The chain recombines TRBV7-2 with TRBJ2-1; 9 nucleotides line up with TRBD2. The CDR3 consists of 15 residues. From germline, CDR1 is SGHTA and CDR2 FQGNSA. Unmatched junction bases numbered 3, after V lost 3 bases and J lost 3 bases. CDR3 sequence reads: CASSFSGGLYNEQFF. The CDR3 DNA is TGTGCCAGCAGCTTCAGCGGGGGGCTCTACAATGAGCAGTTCTTC.

This clone was counted a few times. Other nucleotide sequences in the sample specify the same CDR3. This chain joins TRBV3-1 (or the pseudogene TRBV3-2) and TRBJ2-7, with 9 positions matching TRBD2. This CDR3 contains 17 residues. Unmatched junction bases numbered 7, after V lost 1 base and J lost 0 bases. CDR1 is LGHDT, CDR2 YNNKEL, per germline (reference sequence). CDR3 in amino acids: CASSQALAGVSSYEQYF. The CDR3 nucleotides are TGTGCCAGCAGCCAAGCACTAGCGGGCGTTAGCTCCTACGAGCAGTACTTC.

V is TRBV2 and J is TRBJ2-7; 7 bases line up with TRBD1. V lost 4 bases, J lost 4 bases, and 7 bases stayed unmatched. CDR1 SNHLY and CDR2 FYNNEI come from the germline V gene. This CDR3 spans 14 amino acids. In DNA, the CDR3 is TGTGCCAGCAGTGTCGGTCAGGGGGTATACGAGCAGTACTTC. Residues: CASSVGQGVYEQYF.

The J gene is TRBJ1-1, the V gene TRBV5-1, with TRBD1 as a possible D gene (6 bases). CDR3 length: 14 residues. The V end lost 4 bases, the J end lost 1 base, and 11 bases lay between the germline ends. Germline CDR1 and CDR2: SGHRS and YFSETQ. As DNA, the CDR3 is TGCGCCAGCAGCACCTGGACAGAGAACACTGAAGCTTTCTTT. Its translation is CASSTWTENTEAFF.

The gene calls are TRBV7-6 and TRBJ1-4, with TRBD1 matching 7 bases. The CDR3 sequence is 15 residues long. The V gene end was trimmed by 5 bases and the J gene end by 3 bases; junction bases not matched to a gene: 6. CDR1 and CDR2 (germline): SGHVS, FNYEAQ. The CDR3 region has the DNA TGTGCCAGCAGCACCCCAGGGGGAGCTAATGAAAAACTGTTTTTT. It yields the protein CASSTPGGANEKLFF.

J is TRBJ1-5 and V is TRBV2, with D possibly TRBD1 on 6 matching bases. Deletions cut 5 bases from V and 2 bases from J, with 19 bases between. From germline, CDR1 is SNHLY and CDR2 FYNNEI. This CDR3 has 17 amino acids. The CDR3 is CASSNSGTSFGNQPQHF. For the CDR3, the DNA is TGTGCCAGCAGTAATAGCGGGACAAGTTTTGGCAATCAGCCCCAGCATTTT.

This chain joins TRBV4-1 and TRBJ2-1, with D unresolved. The V gene's germline CDR1 is MGHRA and CDR2 YSYEKL. V was pared by 1 base and J by 0 bases, with 10 bases between. The CDR3 is 16 residues long. The CDR3 region is CASSQATISSYNEQFF. The CDR3 nucleotides are TGCGCCAGCAGCCAAGCGACAATTAGCTCCTACAATGAGCAGTTCTTC.

This sequence joins TRBV4-1 and TRBJ1-2; D gene unclear. The germline V gene encodes CDR1 MGHRA and CDR2 YSYEKL. The V end lost 1 base, the J end lost 8 bases, and 11 bases lay between the germline ends. This CDR3 has 13 amino acids. Here the CDR3 reads CASSQVGGYGYTF. The DNA of the CDR3 is TGCGCCAGCAGCCAAGTTGGCGGGTACGGCTACACCTTC.

The CDR3 region has the DNA TGCGCCAGCAGCCCGGGACAGAACCAAGAGACCCAGTACTTC. Translation gives CASSPGQNQETQYF. V is TRBV5-1 and J is TRBJ2-5, with 7 bases matching TRBD1. Germline loops: CDR1 SGHRS, CDR2 YFSETQ. This CDR3 has 14 amino acids. After removal of 4 bases from V and 0 bases from J, the junction contained 3 bases not matched to a gene.

This clone was counted a single time. J is TRBJ2-2 and V is TRBV15; D may be TRBD2 (5 bases). The CDR3 loop spans 17 amino acids. CDR1 is LNHNV and CDR2 is YYDKDF in the germline V gene (reference sequence). Trimming took 0 bases from V and 0 from J, leaving 11 bases between them. In DNA form, the CDR3 reads TGTGCCACCAGCAGAGATCGGCTAGCAGCGAACACCGGGGAGCTGTTTTTT. This codes for CATSRDRLAANTGELFF.

This rearrangement joins TRBV2 to TRBJ2-5, with TRBD2 as a possible D gene (7 bases). V lost 6 bases and J lost 0, with 14 bases in between. The CDR3 runs to 15 residues. Looked up from germline, CDR1 is SNHLY and CDR2 is FYNNEI. The CDR3 region has the DNA TGTGCCAGCAGAAGGGGGGGCCGGTACCAAGAGACCCAGTACTTC. This codes for CASRRGGRYQETQYF.

The V call is TRBV19, the J call TRBJ2-1; D perhaps matches TRBD2 (6 bases). V gave up 5 bases and J gave up 0 bases, with 14 bases separating them. Per the germline V gene, CDR1 is LNHDA and CDR2 is SQIVND (reference sequence). The CDR3 is 16 residues long. The CDR3 here is CASSPLGGNSYNEQFF. The CDR3 DNA follows: TGTGCCAGTAGTCCCCTGGGGGGAAACTCCTACAATGAGCAGTTCTTC. Full variable domain (remainder filled in from reference TRBV19 and TRBJ2-1): DGGITQSPKYLFRKEGQNVTLSCEQNLNHDAMYWYRQDPGQGLRLIYYSQIVNDFQKGDIAEGYSVSREKKESFPLTVTSAQKNPTAFYLCASSPLGGNSYNEQFFGPGTRLTVL.